Shown below are 3 T cell receptor beta chains from a single sample sequenced in a study of chemoradiotherapy in HPV16-positive cancers. Produced via immunoSEQ multiplex PCR; TCRdb's table is partial and in-frame only. The sample comprises about 9,200 clones, over 65% of which are singletons, and about a tenth rests with the top ten. This sample was taken from a patient who underwent chemoradiotherapy. The receptors here all came from a human donor with HPV-associated anogenital cancer.

The chain is built from TRBV7-2 and TRBJ1-5; the match to TRBD1 covers 10 bases. V gave up 2 bases and J gave up 7 bases; unmatched junction bases: 11. The CDR3 has 17 amino acids. The germline gives CDR1 SGHTA, CDR2 FQGNSA. This CDR3 is CASSLTPGQGIGQPQHF. DNA of the CDR3: TGTGCCAGCAGCTTAACTCCGGGACAGGGGATTGGACAGCCCCAGCATTTT. Looking up the rest from reference TRBV7-2 and TRBJ1-5 gives the full variable domain: GAGVSQSPSNKVTEKGKDVELRCDPISGHTALYWYRQSLGQGLEFLIYFQGNSAPDKSGLPSDRFSAERTGGSVSTLTIQRTQQEDSAVYLCASSLTPGQGIGQPQHFGDGTRLSIL.

Concerning this clone: One end of the junction is discordant with germline, which a read error may explain. The V call is TRBV6-6, the J call TRBJ1-5, with a weak D call TRBD1 (5 bases). In germline, CDR1 is MNHNY, CDR2 SVGAGI (reference sequence). This CDR3 is built from 14 residues. In DNA, the CDR3 is TGCGCCTCCGGGGCGCGGGACGAGTTGAAGCCCCAGCATTTT. Its protein product is CASGARDELKPQHF.

The CDR3 DNA reads as TGTGCCAGCAGTGAAGTCCGGGGGCGAGGCGGGGAGCTGTTTTTT. This codes for CASSEVRGRGGELFF. The chain has TRBV6-1 and TRBJ2-2; D could derive from TRBD1 or TRBD2 (6 bases each). V was clipped by 1 base and J by 7 bases, with 13 bases between them. This CDR3 has 15 residues. The germline V gene has CDR1 MNHNS and CDR2 SASEGT.